The 18 T cell receptor beta chains below come from one sample, sequenced in a study of control samples from healthy donors and cancer patients (dated by TCRdb to 2020 to 2022). Library generation was performed with the immunoSEQ multiplex PCR assay. TCRdb carries this immuneACCESS record with in-frame sequences only. Its versions omit some clonotypes, under half of them owing to an unresolved V gene in the studies checked, with the rest unexplained. The sample records 110,000 or so clones, approximately 90% of which are singletons. Jointly, the top ten make up 3.5% to 4.5% of the sample. Sequenced sample: blood. Receptors were obtained from a human donor in good health. The donor label of this sample is uncertain.

This chain connects TRBV5-1 to TRBJ1-1; unclear D gene. Germline lookup yields CDR1 SGHRS and CDR2 YFSETQ. V was cut by 6 bases and J by 8 bases, with 11 bases left in between. This CDR3 is 11 amino acids long. The CDR3 sequence: CASTDGREAFF. The CDR3 DNA sequence: TGCGCCAGCACCGACGGACGGGAAGCTTTCTTT. The whole variable domain, filled in from reference TRBV5-1 and TRBJ1-1, reads KAGVTQTPRYLIKTRGQQVTLSCSPISGHRSVSWYQQTPGQGLQFLFEYFSETQRNKGNFPGRFSGRQFSNSRSEMNVSTLELGDSALYLCASTDGREAFFGQGTRLTVV.

CDR3 sequence (DNA): TGTGCCAGTTACCAGGAATTGGGCTATGGCTACACCTTC. Translated: CASYQELGYGYTF. The chain has TRBV19 and TRBJ1-2; D not certain. Germline V gene lookup returns CDR1 LNHDA and CDR2 SQIVND (reference sequence). V was trimmed by 8 bases and J by 4 bases, leaving 14 bases between them. This CDR3 has 13 amino acids.

This rearrangement joins TRBV5-1 to TRBJ2-7; weak D call: TRBD1 (7 bases). With 4 bases removed from V and 4 bases from J, the gap between germline ends came to 18 bases. The CDR3 runs to 15 residues. The germline gives CDR1 SGHRS, CDR2 YFSETQ. The CDR3 region is CASSPQGEARYEQYF. CDR3 DNA: TGCGCCAGCAGCCCCCAGGGGGAGGCAAGATACGAGCAGTACTTC.

The V call is TRBV29-1, the J call TRBJ2-1; TRBD1 agrees at 10 bases. CDR1 and CDR2 (germline): SQVTM, ANQGSEA. V lost 4 bases, J lost 6 bases, and 9 bases stayed unmatched. There are 15 residues in the CDR3. The chain's CDR3 is CSVGEHGTGVNEQFF. CDR3 coding DNA: TGCAGCGTTGGAGAACACGGGACAGGGGTCAATGAGCAGTTCTTC.

This chain uses TRBV10-2 with TRBJ1-1; no definite D call. Trimming took off 2 bases at V and 0 bases at J, with 4 bases between the two ends. Germline values: CDR1 WSHSY, CDR2 SAAADI. The CDR3 is made up of 13 amino acids. CDR3 DNA sequence: TGCGCCAGCAGTGAGAGTGTGAACACTGAAGCTTTCTTT. Translating it yields CASSESVNTEAFF.

The CDR3, as DNA: TGTGCCAGCAGTTTTTTCTGGCAGCCGATCTCTGCCAACGTCCTGACTTTC. Its protein is CASSFFWQPISANVLTF. The rearrangement links TRBV28 to TRBJ2-6; D is unresolved. Germline V gene sequence: CDR1 MDHEN, CDR2 SYDVKM. Trimming pared 3 bases from V and 7 bases from J, leaving 19 bases between. The CDR3 has 17 amino acids.

The chain has TRBV27 and TRBJ1-2; possibly TRBD1 for D (6 bases). Trimming shortened V by 6 bases and J by 2 bases, and 13 bases separated the two germline ends. The CDR3 is made up of 14 amino acids. Germline V lookup: CDR1 MNHEY, CDR2 SMNVEV (reference sequence). The CDR3, as DNA: TGTGCCAGCAGGTCGACAGGAAGCAACTATGGCTACACCTTC. Translating it yields CASRSTGSNYGYTF.

This clone was observed once. This chain connects TRBV4-2 to TRBJ2-7, with TRBD1 matching over 7 bases. The trim removed 2 bases at V and 3 bases at J, leaving 4 bases unmatched. This CDR3 has 14 residues. Germline CDR1 and CDR2: LGHNA and YNFKEQ. DNA for the CDR3: TGTGCCAGCAGCCAAAGAACAGGGGTCTACGAGCAGTACTTC. Translated, it gives CASSQRTGVYEQYF.

The chain carries TRBV27 and TRBJ1-1; D unresolved. V lost 8 bases and J lost 5, with 12 bases in between. Germline V gene lookup returns CDR1 MNHEY and CDR2 SMNVEV (reference sequence). This CDR3 has 12 amino acids. CDR3 bases: TGTGCCAGCGCCAAGTGGGGAACTGAAGCTTTCTTT. Protein: CASAKWGTEAFF.

V gene TRBV4-2 combines with J gene TRBJ1-2; D ambiguous. Germline loops: CDR1 LGHNA, CDR2 YNFKEQ. CDR3 length equals 17 residues. V was shortened by 0 bases and J by 13 bases, with 27 bases between the two germline ends. The CDR3 DNA reads as TGTGCCAGCAGCCAAGACGAGGCGGGCGGCACCGGGCGGTCTGTCACCTTC. This codes for CASSQDEAGGTGRSVTF.

The CDR3 sequence: CASSLYSGDGNEQFF. The CDR3 nucleotides are TGTGCCAGCAGCTTATACAGCGGGGATGGGAATGAGCAGTTCTTC. The chain employs TRBV11-3 and TRBJ2-1, with TRBD2 matching over 7 bases. Trimming removed 2 bases from V and 7 bases from J; junction bases left unmatched: 8. In germline, CDR1 is SGHNT, CDR2 YENEEA. The CDR3 loop spans 15 amino acids. The complete variable domain, with remaining parts taken from reference TRBV11-3 and TRBJ2-1, reads EAGVVQSPRYKIIEKKQPVAFWCNPISGHNTLYWYLQNLGQGPELLIRYENEEAVDDSQLPKDRFSAERLKGVDSTLKIQPAELGDSAVYLCASSLYSGDGNEQFFGPGTRLTVL.

The CDR3 sequence: CASSPYGQGGTGELFF. The CDR3 DNA sequence: TGTGCCAGCAGCCCTTATGGACAGGGAGGCACCGGGGAGCTGTTTTTT. V usage is TRBV16 and J usage is TRBJ2-2; TRBD1 matches at 8 bases. Germline lookup yields CDR1 KGHSY and CDR2 FQNENV. V was clipped by 4 bases and J by 4 bases; unmatched bases: 8. This CDR3 is built from 16 residues.

This chain uses TRBV5-4 with TRBJ2-3; 15 positions agree with TRBD2. This CDR3 is built from 17 residues. V gave up 3 bases and J gave up 1 base; unmatched junction bases: 3. The germline V gene has CDR1 SGHNT and CDR2 YYREEE (reference sequence). The CDR3 region is CASSSRTSGGGTDTQYF. In DNA form, the CDR3 reads TGTGCCAGCAGCTCCCGGACTAGCGGGGGGGGCACAGATACGCAGTATTTT.

This chain uses TRBV24-1 with TRBJ2-2; possibly TRBD2 for D (5 bases). Germline V CDR1 and CDR2: KGHDR, SFDVKD. The CDR3 is 16 amino acids. Trimming pared 1 base from V and 1 base from J, leaving 9 bases between. Here the CDR3 DNA reads TGTGCCACCAGTGATTTCGGGGTGGGGAACACCGGGGAGCTGTTTTTT. Translating it yields CATSDFGVGNTGELFF.

The chain combines TRBV5-1 with TRBJ1-3, with a tentative D call TRBD1 (5 bases). The V gene lost 4 bases and the J gene lost 0 bases, with 8 bases spanning the gap. The CDR3 extends over 14 amino acids. Germline V lookup: CDR1 SGHRS, CDR2 YFSETQ. The CDR3 spells CASSRDGSGNTIYF. The CDR3 DNA reads TGCGCCAGCAGCCGGGACGGCTCTGGAAACACCATATATTTT.

This chain links TRBV29-1 with TRBJ2-1, with a possible D match to TRBD1 (6 bases). The CDR3 covers 15 residues. The V end lost 2 bases, the J end lost 5 bases, and 16 bases lay between the germline ends. Germline V lookup: CDR1 SQVTM, CDR2 ANQGSEA. CDR3 amino acids: CSVELGTGQNNEQFF. CDR3 nucleotides: TGCAGCGTTGAACTAGGTACAGGGCAGAACAATGAGCAGTTCTTC.

A word on this clone: Other DNA sequences in the sample encode the same CDR3. The V call is TRBV6-5, the J call TRBJ2-7; 8 bases are a match to TRBD2. The CDR3 consists of 15 residues. Trimming took 6 bases from V and 3 from J; bases not matched to a gene: 10. CDR1 is MNHEY and CDR2 is SVGAGI in the germline V gene. This CDR3 is CASSAGGGYIYEQYF. Written as DNA, the CDR3 is TGTGCCAGCAGCGCAGGCGGGGGGTACATCTACGAGCAGTACTTC.

J is TRBJ1-3 and V is TRBV18; D is uncertain. The germline V gene has CDR1 KGHSH and CDR2 LQKENI. Deletions cut 3 bases from V and 0 bases from J, with 6 bases between. This CDR3 is 14 amino acids long. The CDR3 DNA reads as TGTGCCAGCTCACCGGCCTACTCTGGAAACACCATATATTTT. Protein sequence: CASSPAYSGNTIYF.